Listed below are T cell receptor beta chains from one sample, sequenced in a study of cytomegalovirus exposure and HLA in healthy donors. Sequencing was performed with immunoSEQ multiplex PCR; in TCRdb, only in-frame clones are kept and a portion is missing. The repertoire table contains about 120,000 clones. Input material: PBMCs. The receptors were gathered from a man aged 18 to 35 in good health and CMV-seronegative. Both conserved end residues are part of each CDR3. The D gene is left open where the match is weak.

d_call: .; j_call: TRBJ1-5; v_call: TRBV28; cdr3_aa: CASSFLVRGWDQPQHF; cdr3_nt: TGTGCCAGCAGTTTTTTAGTTCGGGGGTGGGATCAGCCCCAGCATTTT
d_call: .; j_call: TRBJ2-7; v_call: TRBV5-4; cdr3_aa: CASSLGGIGGTYEQYF; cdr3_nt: TGTGCCAGCAGCTTAGGGGGAATAGGGGGAACCTACGAGCAGTACTTC
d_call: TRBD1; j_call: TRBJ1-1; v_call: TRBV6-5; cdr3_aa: CASSYSTGASEAFF; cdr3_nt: TGTGCCAGCAGTTACTCTACAGGGGCATCTGAAGCTTTCTTT
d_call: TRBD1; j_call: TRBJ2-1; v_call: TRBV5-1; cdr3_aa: CASSLPPGQPRESYNEQFF; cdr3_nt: TGCGCCAGCAGCCTGCCACCGGGACAGCCGAGGGAGTCCTACAATGAGCAGTTCTTC
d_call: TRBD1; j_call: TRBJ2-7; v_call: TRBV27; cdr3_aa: CASSLPGTGSYEQYF; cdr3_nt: TGTGCCAGCAGTTTGCCCGGGACAGGGTCCTACGAGCAGTACTTC
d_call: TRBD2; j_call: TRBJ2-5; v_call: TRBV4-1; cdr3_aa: CASSLGLAGQETQYF; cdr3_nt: TGCGCCAGCAGCCTAGGACTAGCGGGACAAGAGACCCAGTACTTC
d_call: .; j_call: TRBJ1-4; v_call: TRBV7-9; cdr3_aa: CASSPGGGATNEKLFF; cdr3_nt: TGTGCCAGCAGCCCCGGGGGGGGCGCAACTAATGAAAAACTGTTTTTT
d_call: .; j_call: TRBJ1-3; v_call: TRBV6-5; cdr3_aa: CASSSTASSGNTIYF; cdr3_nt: TGTGCCAGCAGTTCGACAGCGAGCTCTGGAAACACCATATATTTT
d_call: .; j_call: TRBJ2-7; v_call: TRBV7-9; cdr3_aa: CASSPGSYEQYF; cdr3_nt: TGTGCCAGCAGTCCCGGCTCCTACGAGCAGTACTTC
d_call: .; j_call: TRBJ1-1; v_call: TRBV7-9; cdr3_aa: CASSLAQTGAFF; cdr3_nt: TGTGCCAGCAGCTTAGCGCAAACTGGAGCTTTCTTT
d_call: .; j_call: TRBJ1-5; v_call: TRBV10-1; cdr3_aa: CASSAGGGNQPQHF; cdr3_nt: TGCGCCAGCAGTGCTGGGGGCGGCAATCAGCCCCAGCATTTT
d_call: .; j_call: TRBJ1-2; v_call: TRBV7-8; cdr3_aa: CASSPWDILSGYTF; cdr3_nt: TGTGCCAGCAGCCCCTGGGACATTCTCTCTGGCTACACCTTC
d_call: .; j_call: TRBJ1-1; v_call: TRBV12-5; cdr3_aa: CASDSRANTEAFF; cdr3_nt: TGTGCTAGTGACAGTAGAGCGAACACTGAAGCTTTCTTT
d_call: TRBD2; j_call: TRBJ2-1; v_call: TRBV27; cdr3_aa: CASSERGGYNEQFF; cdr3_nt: TGTGCCAGCAGTGAGCGGGGGGGCTACAATGAGCAGTTCTTC
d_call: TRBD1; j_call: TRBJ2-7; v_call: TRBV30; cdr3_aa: CAWSVRDSGEQYF; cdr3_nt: TGTGCCTGGAGTGTAAGGGACAGCGGCGAGCAGTACTTC
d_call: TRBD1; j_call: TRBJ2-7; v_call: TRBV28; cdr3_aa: CASSFKTGTGGHEQYF; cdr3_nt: TGTGCCAGCAGCTTTAAAACCGGGACAGGGGGCCACGAGCAGTACTTC
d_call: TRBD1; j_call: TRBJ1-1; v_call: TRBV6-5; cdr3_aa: CASTPRDRAFSEAFF; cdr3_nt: TGTGCCAGCACCCCCCGGGACAGGGCTTTTTCTGAAGCTTTCTTT
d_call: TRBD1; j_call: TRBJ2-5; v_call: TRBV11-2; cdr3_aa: CASSLTTQGAEETQYF; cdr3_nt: TGTGCCAGCAGCTTAACTACACAGGGGGCAGAGGAGACCCAGTACTTC
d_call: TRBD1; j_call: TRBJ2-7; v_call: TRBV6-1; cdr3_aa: CASTVGTANYEQYF; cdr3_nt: TGTGCCAGCACCGTCGGGACAGCAAATTACGAGCAGTACTTC
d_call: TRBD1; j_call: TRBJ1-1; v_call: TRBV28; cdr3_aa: CASSLLADRVNTEAFF; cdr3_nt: TGTGCCAGCAGCCTCCTCGCAGACAGGGTGAACACTGAAGCTTTCTTT
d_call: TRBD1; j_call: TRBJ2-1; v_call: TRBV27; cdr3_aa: CASSPQGQGRNNEQFF; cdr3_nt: TGTGCCAGCAGTCCTCAGGGACAGGGAAGAAACAATGAGCAGTTCTTC
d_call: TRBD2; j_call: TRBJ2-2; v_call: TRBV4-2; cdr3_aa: CASSPIAGGRPGELFF; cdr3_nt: TGTGCCAGCAGCCCAATAGCGGGGGGGAGGCCCGGGGAGCTGTTTTTT
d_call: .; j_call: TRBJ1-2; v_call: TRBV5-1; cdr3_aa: CASRLQGHYGYTF; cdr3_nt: TGCGCCAGCAGACTACAGGGTCACTATGGCTACACCTTC
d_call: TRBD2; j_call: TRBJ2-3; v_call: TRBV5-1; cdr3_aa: CASRIRGGVTDTQYF; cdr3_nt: TGCGCCAGCCGAATTCGGGGGGGAGTCACAGATACGCAGTATTTT
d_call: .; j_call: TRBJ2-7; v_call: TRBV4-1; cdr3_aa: CASSHLGQGLKQYF; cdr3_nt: TGCGCCAGCAGCCACCTCGGGCAGGGCCTAAAGCAGTACTTC
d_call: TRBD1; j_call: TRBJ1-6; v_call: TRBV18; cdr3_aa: CASSLEEGASDSPLHF; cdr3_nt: TGTGCCAGCTCACTCGAGGAGGGGGCGTCGGATTCACCCCTCCACTTT
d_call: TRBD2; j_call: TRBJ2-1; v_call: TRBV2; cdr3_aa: CASSRGLAGANEQFF; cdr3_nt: TGTGCCAGCAGTCGAGGGCTAGCGGGGGCCAATGAGCAGTTCTTC
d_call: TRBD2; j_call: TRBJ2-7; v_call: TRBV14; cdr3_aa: CASSRSGSGYEQYF; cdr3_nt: TGTGCCAGCAGCCGCAGCGGGAGTGGCTACGAGCAGTACTTC
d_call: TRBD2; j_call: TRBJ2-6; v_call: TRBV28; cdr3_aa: CASRGGYGANVLTF; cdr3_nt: TGTGCCAGCCGCGGGGGGTATGGGGCCAACGTCCTGACTTTC
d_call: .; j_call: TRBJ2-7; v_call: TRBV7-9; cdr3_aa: CASSFSGYEQYF; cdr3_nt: TGTGCCAGCAGCTTCTCAGGGTACGAGCAGTACTTC
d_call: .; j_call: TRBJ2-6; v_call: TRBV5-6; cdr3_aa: CASLKWSSGANVLTF; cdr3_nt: TGTGCCAGCTTAAAATGGAGCTCTGGGGCCAACGTCCTGACTTTC
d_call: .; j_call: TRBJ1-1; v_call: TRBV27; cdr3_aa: CASSFDSGTEAFF; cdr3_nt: TGTGCCAGCAGTTTTGACAGTGGCACTGAAGCTTTCTTT
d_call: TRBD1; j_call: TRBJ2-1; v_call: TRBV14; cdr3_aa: CASSPDRGSEQFF; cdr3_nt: TGTGCCAGCAGTCCTGACAGGGGGTCTGAGCAGTTCTTC
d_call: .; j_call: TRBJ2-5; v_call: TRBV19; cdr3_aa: CASSIRGGETQYF; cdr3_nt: TGTGCCAGTAGTATAAGAGGAGGGGAGACCCAGTACTTC
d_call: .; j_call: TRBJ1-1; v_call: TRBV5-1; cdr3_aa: CASSLVGGLNTEAFF; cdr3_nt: TGCGCCAGCAGCTTGGTTGGGGGGTTGAACACTGAAGCTTTCTTT
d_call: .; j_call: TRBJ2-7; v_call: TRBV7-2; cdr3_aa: CASSLGLGAQYEQYF; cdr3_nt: TGTGCCAGCAGCTTAGGGTTAGGGGCGCAGTACGAGCAGTACTTC
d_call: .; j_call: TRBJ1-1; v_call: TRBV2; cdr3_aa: CASNGEGNTEAFF; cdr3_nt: TGTGCCAGCAATGGGGAGGGGAACACTGAAGCTTTCTTT
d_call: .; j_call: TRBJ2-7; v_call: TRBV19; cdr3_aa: CASSSVTGPYEQYF; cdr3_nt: TGTGCCAGTAGCTCAGTAACAGGTCCATACGAGCAGTACTTC
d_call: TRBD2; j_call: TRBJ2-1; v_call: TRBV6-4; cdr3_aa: CASSDGPSGGYNEQFF; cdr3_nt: TGTGCCAGCAGTGACGGCCCTAGCGGGGGTTACAATGAGCAGTTCTTC
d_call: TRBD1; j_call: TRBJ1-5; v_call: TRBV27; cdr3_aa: CASSMTGAHQPQHF; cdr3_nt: TGTGCCAGCAGTATGACAGGGGCCCATCAGCCCCAGCATTTT
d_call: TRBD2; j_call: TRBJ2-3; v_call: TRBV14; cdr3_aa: CAGSPLTSGTTDTQYF; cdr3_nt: TGTGCCGGCAGCCCCCTTACTAGCGGGACCACAGATACGCAGTATTTT
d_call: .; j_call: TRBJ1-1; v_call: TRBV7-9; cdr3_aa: CASSVLGQLMNTEAFF; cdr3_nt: TGTGCCAGCAGCGTACTAGGACAGTTAATGAACACTGAAGCTTTCTTT
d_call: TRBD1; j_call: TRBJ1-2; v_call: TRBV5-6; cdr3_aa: CASSSGQGQYGYTF; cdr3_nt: TGTGCCAGCAGCTCAGGACAGGGACAATATGGCTACACCTTC
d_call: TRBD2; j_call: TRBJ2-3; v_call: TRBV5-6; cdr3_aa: CASSIALLAGGTDTQYF; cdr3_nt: TGTGCCAGCAGCATAGCCCTACTAGCGGGGGGCACAGATACGCAGTATTTT